This entry lists 8 T cell receptor beta chains sequenced from one sample in a study of blood T cell repertoires in COVID-19. Profiled with immunoSEQ multiplex PCR; TCRdb holds only in-frame clones, not every one. The table records around 100,000 clones, less than 90% of them present only once. The sequencing sample was made of peripheral blood. These receptors originate from a human donor in a cohort sampled during active COVID-19.

The chain uses TRBV5-5 and TRBJ2-2; 9 positions match TRBD1. Losses at the gene ends were 4 bases for V and 5 bases for J; bases not matched to a gene: 6. Germline V gene sequence: CDR1 SGHKS, CDR2 YYEKEE (reference sequence). CDR3 size: 15 residues. The CDR3 loop is CASSVGQGWTGELFF. Here the CDR3 DNA reads TGTGCCAGCAGCGTGGGACAGGGATGGACCGGGGAGCTGTTTTTT.

This clone was observed a few times. The chain has TRBV7-9 and TRBJ1-2; TRBD1 is a possible D gene (6 bases). This CDR3 spans 15 amino acids. V was shortened by 5 bases and J by 5 bases, with 18 bases between the two germline ends. CDR1 and CDR2 (germline): SEHNR, FQNEAQ (reference sequence). CDR3 amino acids: CASSRGGQSAYGYTF. CDR3 nucleotide sequence: TGTGCCAGCAGCCGCGGTGGACAGAGCGCTTATGGCTACACCTTC.

The chain is built from TRBV3-1 (or the pseudogene TRBV3-2) and TRBJ1-1; D is undetermined. V was pared by 1 base and J by 4 bases, with 10 bases between. Germline-derived CDR1 and CDR2 are LGHDT and YNNKEL (reference sequence). The length of the CDR3 is 14 residues. The CDR3: CASSQVQGSTEAFF. The CDR3 bases are TGTGCCAGCAGCCAAGTTCAAGGGAGCACTGAAGCTTTCTTT.

This chain connects TRBV7-3 to TRBJ2-1, with a tentative D call TRBD1 (6 bases). Per the germline V gene, CDR1 is SGHTA and CDR2 is FQGTGA. V was shortened by 6 bases and J by 0 bases, with 9 bases between the two germline ends. The CDR3 is 14 residues long. The DNA of the CDR3 is TGTGCCAGCAGTGAGGACAGCTCCTACAATGAGCAGTTCTTC. Translation gives CASSEDSSYNEQFF.

The V call is TRBV2, the J call TRBJ1-3, with TRBD1 matching over 7 bases. V lost 3 bases to trimming and J lost 0 bases; unmatched junction nucleotides: 5. Germline CDR1 reads SNHLY; CDR2 reads FYNNEI. This CDR3 contains 16 residues. CDR3 sequence: CASSEDRTVSGNTIYF. The CDR3 DNA reads as TGTGCCAGCAGTGAGGACAGGACCGTCTCTGGAAACACCATATATTTT.

The chain recombines TRBV19 with TRBJ1-1; the match to TRBD1 covers 8 bases. The J segment lost 5 bases and the V segment lost 3 bases, leaving 17 bases of the junction unmatched. The CDR3 contains 18 residues. Germline CDR1 is LNHDA and CDR2 is SQIVND (reference sequence). As DNA, the CDR3 is TGTGCCAGTAGTATCGTTCAGGGGGCCAGTCCGTGGGTGACTGAAGCTTTCTTT. It specifies CASSIVQGASPWVTEAFF. Based on the CDR3 plus reference TRBV19 and TRBJ1-1, the full variable domain is DGGITQSPKYLFRKEGQNVTLSCEQNLNHDAMYWYRQDPGQGLRLIYYSQIVNDFQKGDIAEGYSVSREKKESFPLTVTSAQKNPTAFYLCASSIVQGASPWVTEAFFGQGTRLTVV.

CDR3 loop: CASSRQDSYGYTF. The CDR3 DNA is TGTGCCAGCAGTAGACAGGATAGTTATGGCTACACCTTC. The chain joins TRBV6-5 to TRBJ1-2, with a possible D match to TRBD1 (6 bases). Trimming stripped 5 bases from V and 5 bases from J, with 12 bases between. The CDR3 runs to 13 residues. From germline, CDR1 is MNHEY and CDR2 SVGAGI.

Of note for this clone: At one boundary the junction diverges from the germline segment, which might be a read error. V gene TRBV7-7 combines with J gene TRBJ2-5; D gene ambiguous. The CDR3 is made up of 15 amino acids. Germline V gives CDR1 SSHAT, CDR2 FNYEAQ (reference sequence). The CDR3 spells CASSLGVGYQETQYF. The CDR3 coding sequence is TGTGCTAGCAGCTTAGGAGTCGGTTACCAAGAGACCCAGTACTTC.